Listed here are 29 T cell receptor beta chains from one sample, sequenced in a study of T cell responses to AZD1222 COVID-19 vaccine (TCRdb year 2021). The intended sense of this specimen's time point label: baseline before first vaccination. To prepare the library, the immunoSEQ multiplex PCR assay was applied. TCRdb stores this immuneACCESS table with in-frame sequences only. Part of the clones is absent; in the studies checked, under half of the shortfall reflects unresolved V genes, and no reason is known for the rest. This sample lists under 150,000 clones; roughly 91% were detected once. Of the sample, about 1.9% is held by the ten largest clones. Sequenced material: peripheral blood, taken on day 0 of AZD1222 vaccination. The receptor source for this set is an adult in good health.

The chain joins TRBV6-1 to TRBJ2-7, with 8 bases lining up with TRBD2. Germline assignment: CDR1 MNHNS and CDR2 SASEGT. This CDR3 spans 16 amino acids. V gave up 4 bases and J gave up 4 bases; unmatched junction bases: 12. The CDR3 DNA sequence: TGTGCCAGCAGTGTAACTAGCGGCGGTGGAAGGTACGAGCAGTACTTC. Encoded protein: CASSVTSGGGRYEQYF.

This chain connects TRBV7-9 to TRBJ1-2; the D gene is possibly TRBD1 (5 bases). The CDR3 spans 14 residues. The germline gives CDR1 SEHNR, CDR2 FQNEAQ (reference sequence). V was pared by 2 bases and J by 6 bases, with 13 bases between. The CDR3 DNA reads TGTGCCAGCAGCTTAACGGGGGGAACGAATGGCTACACCTTC. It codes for CASSLTGGTNGYTF. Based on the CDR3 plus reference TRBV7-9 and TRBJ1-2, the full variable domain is DTGVSQNPRHKITKRGQNVTFRCDPISEHNRLYWYRQTLGQGPEFLTYFQNEAQLEKSRLLSDRFSAERPKGSFSTLEIQRTEQGDSAMYLCASSLTGGTNGYTFGSGTRLTVV.

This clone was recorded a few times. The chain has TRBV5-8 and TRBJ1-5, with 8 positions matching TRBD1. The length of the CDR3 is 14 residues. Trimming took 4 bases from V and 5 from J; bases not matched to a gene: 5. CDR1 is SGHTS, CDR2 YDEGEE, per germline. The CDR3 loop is CASSGRQGYQPQHF. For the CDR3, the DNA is TGTGCCAGCAGCGGACGACAGGGGTATCAGCCCCAGCATTTT.

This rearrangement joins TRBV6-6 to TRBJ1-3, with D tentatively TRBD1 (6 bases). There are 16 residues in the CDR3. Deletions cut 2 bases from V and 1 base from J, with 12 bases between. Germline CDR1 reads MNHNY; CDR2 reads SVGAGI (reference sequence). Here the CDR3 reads CASSYEGGISGNTIYF. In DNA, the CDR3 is TGTGCCAGCAGTTACGAGGGGGGAATATCTGGAAACACCATATATTTT.

The CDR3 protein is CASSPFDNPDRVGYTF. DNA of the CDR3: TGTGCCAGCTCACCTTTCGACAACCCAGACAGGGTAGGCTACACCTTC. This rearrangement joins TRBV18 to TRBJ1-2; 7 bases are shared with TRBD1. CDR1 and CDR2 from the germline V gene are KGHSH and LQKENI. The CDR3 length is 16 residues. V shed 3 bases, J shed 8 bases, and the junction held 15 bases outside the gene matches.

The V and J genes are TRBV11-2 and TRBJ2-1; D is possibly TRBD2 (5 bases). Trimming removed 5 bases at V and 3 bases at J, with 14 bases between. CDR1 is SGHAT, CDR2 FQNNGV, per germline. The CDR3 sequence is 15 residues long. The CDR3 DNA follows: TGTGCCAGCAGCACCCGGAGGAACCTCTACAATGAGCAGTTCTTC. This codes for CASSTRRNLYNEQFF.

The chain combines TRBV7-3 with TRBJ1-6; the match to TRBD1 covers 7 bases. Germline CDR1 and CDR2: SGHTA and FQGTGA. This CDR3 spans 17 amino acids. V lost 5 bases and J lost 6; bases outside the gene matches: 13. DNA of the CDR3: TGTGCCAGCAGCCGATATGGACAGGCGAGCTTTAATTCACCCCTCCACTTT. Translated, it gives CASSRYGQASFNSPLHF.

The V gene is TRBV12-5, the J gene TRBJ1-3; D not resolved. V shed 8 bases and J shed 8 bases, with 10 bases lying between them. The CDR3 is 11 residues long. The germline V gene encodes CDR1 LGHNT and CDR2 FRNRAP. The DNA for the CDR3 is TGTGCTAGTACTGGTGAGTACACCATATATTTT. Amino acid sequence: CASTGEYTIYF.

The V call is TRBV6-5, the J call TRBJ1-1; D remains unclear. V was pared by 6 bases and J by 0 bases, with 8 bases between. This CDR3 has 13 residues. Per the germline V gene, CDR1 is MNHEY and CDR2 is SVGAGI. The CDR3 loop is CASRSYMNTEAFF. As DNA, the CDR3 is TGTGCCAGCAGAAGCTACATGAACACTGAAGCTTTCTTT.

The CDR3 DNA reads as TGCGCCAGCAGCCCCGACAGGGCAAATTCACCCCTCCACTTT. It encodes CASSPDRANSPLHF. The chain joins TRBV4-1 to TRBJ1-6; 7 bases are a match to TRBD1. Germline CDR1 reads MGHRA; CDR2 reads YSYEKL. This CDR3 contains 14 residues. V was pared by 4 bases and J by 7 bases, with 4 bases of the junction left unmatched.

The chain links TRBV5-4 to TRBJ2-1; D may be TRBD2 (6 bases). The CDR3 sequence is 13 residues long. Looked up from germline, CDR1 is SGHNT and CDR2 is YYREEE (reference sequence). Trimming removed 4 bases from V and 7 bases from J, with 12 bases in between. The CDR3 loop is CASSQGGLNEQFF. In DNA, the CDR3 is TGTGCCAGCAGCCAGGGAGGATTGAATGAGCAGTTCTTC.

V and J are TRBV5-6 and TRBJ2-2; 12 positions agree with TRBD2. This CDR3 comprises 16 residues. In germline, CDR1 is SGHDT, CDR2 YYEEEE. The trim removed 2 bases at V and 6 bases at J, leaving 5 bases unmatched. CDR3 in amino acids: CASSFQPSGRAGELFF. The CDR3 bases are TGTGCCAGCAGCTTTCAACCTAGCGGGAGGGCCGGGGAGCTGTTTTTT. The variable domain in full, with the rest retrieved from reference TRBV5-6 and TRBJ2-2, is DAGVTQSPTHLIKTRGQQVTLRCSPKSGHDTVSWYQQALGQGPQFIFQYYEEEERQRGNFPDRFSGHQFPNYSSELNVNALLLGDSALYLCASSFQPSGRAGELFFGEGSRLTVL.

The CDR3 DNA reads TGTGCCAGCAGTGAAGTATTCAGGGGAGGCGGCTACACCTTC. It is translated as CASSEVFRGGGYTF. J is TRBJ1-2 and V is TRBV2; perhaps TRBD1 as D (6 bases). Germline V gene lookup returns CDR1 SNHLY and CDR2 FYNNEI. V shed 1 base and J shed 8 bases, with 14 bases lying between them. The CDR3 contains 14 residues.

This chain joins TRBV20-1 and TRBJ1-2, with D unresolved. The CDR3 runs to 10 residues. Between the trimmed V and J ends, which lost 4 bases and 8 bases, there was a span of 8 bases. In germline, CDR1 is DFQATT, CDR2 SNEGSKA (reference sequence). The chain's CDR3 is CSATRLGYTF. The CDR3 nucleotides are TGCAGTGCTACGAGACTGGGCTACACCTTC.

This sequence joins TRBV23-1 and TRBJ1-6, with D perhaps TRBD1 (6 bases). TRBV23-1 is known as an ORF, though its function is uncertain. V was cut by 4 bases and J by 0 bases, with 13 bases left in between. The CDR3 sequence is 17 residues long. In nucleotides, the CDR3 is TGCGCCAGCAGTCGGGGGGCTGCATACTCCTATAATTCACCCCTCCACTTT. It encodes CASSRGAAYSYNSPLHF.

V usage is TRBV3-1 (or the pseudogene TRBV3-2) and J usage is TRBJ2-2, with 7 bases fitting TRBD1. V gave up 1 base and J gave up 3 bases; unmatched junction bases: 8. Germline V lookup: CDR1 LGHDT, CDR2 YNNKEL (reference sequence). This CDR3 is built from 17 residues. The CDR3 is CASSQVRGQGYTGELFF. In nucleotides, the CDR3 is TGTGCCAGCAGCCAAGTGAGGGGGCAGGGATACACCGGGGAGCTGTTTTTT.

In DNA, the CDR3 is TGTGCCAGTAGTATGCGTTTTGAGCAGTTCTTC. Encoded protein: CASSMRFEQFF. The chain links TRBV19 to TRBJ2-1; unclear D gene. In germline, CDR1 is LNHDA, CDR2 SQIVND (reference sequence). Trimming took 3 bases from V and 9 from J, leaving 6 bases between them. This CDR3 has 11 residues.

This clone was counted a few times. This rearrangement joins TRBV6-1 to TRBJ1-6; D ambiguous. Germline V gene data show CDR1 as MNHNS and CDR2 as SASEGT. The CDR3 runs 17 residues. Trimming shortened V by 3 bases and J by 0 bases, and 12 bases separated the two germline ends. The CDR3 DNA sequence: TGTGCCAGCAGTGACAGGAGCCTTAGCTCCTATAATTCACCCCTCCACTTT. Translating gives CASSDRSLSSYNSPLHF.

In DNA, the CDR3 is TGCGCCAGCAGCCTGGGGACAGGGTCGCGAGGAGCTTTCTTT. Residues: CASSLGTGSRGAFF. This chain joins TRBV5-1 and TRBJ1-1, with 9 bases lining up with TRBD1. The CDR3 runs to 14 residues. Germline CDR1 and CDR2: SGHRS and YFSETQ. V dropped 4 bases and J dropped 10; count of bases not matched to a gene: 11.

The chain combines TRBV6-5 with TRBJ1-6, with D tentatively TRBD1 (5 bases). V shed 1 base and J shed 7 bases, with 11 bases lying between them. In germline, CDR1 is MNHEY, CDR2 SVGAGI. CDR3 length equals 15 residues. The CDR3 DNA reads TGTGCCAGCAGTTACTTAGGGACGGGGAATTCACCCCTCCACTTT. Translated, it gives CASSYLGTGNSPLHF.

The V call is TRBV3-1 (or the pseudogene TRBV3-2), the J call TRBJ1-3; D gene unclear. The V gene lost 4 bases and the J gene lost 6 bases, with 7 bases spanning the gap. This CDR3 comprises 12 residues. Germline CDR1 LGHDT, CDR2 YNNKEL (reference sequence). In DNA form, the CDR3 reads TGTGCCAGCAGCCCTACAGAAAACACCATATATTTT. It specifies CASSPTENTIYF.

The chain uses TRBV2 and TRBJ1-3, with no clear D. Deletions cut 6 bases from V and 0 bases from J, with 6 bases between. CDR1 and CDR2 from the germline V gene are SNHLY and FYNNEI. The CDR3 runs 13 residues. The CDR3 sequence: CASRVASGNTIYF. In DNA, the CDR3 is TGTGCCAGCAGAGTCGCCTCTGGAAACACCATATATTTT.

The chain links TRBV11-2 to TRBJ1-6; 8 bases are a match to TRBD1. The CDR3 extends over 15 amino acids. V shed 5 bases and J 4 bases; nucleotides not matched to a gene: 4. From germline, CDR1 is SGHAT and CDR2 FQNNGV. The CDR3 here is CASSAGQGYNSPLHF. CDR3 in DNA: TGTGCCAGCAGCGCCGGACAGGGTTATAATTCACCCCTCCACTTT.

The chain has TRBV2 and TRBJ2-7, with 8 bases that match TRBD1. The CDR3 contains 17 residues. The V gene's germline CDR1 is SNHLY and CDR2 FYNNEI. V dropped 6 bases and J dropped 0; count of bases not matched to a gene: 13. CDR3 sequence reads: CASSTWSRTGTSYEQYF. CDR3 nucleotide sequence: TGTGCCAGCAGCACGTGGAGCAGGACAGGGACCTCCTACGAGCAGTACTTC. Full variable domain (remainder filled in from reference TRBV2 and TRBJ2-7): EPEVTQTPSHQVTQMGQEVILRCVPISNHLYFYWYRQILGQKVEFLVSFYNNEISEKSEIFDDQFSVERPDGSNFTLKIRSTKLEDSAMYFCASSTWSRTGTSYEQYFGPGTRLTVT.

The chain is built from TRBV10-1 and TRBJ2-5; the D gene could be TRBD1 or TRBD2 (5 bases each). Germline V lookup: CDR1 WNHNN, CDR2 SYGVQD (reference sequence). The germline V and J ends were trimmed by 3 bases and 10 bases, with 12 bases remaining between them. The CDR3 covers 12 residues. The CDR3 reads CASSDIRGSQYF. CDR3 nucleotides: TGCGCCAGCAGTGATATCCGGGGCAGCCAGTACTTC.

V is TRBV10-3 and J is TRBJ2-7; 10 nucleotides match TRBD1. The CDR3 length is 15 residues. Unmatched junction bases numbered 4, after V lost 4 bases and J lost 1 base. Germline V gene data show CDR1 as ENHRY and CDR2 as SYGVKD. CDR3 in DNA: TGTGCCATCAGTGGACCGGGACAGGGGTCCTACGAGCAGTACTTC. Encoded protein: CAISGPGQGSYEQYF.

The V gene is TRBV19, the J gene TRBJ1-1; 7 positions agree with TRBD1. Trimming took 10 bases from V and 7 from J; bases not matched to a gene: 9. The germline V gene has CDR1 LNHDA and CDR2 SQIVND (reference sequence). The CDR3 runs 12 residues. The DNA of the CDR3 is TGTGCCACCTCAGACAGGGCCGATGAAGCTTTCTTT. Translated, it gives CATSDRADEAFF.

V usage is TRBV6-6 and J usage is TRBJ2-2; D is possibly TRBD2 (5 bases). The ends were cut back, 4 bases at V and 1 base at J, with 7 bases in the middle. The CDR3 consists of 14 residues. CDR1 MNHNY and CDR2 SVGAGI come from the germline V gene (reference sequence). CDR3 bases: TGTGCCAGCAGTTTCGGAGGGAACACCGGGGAGCTGTTTTTT. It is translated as CASSFGGNTGELFF.

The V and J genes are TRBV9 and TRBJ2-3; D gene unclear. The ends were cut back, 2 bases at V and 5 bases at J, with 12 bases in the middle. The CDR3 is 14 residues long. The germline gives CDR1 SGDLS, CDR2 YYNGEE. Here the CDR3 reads CASSVLERGDTQYF. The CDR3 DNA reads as TGTGCCAGCAGCGTGCTTGAACGTGGAGATACGCAGTATTTT.